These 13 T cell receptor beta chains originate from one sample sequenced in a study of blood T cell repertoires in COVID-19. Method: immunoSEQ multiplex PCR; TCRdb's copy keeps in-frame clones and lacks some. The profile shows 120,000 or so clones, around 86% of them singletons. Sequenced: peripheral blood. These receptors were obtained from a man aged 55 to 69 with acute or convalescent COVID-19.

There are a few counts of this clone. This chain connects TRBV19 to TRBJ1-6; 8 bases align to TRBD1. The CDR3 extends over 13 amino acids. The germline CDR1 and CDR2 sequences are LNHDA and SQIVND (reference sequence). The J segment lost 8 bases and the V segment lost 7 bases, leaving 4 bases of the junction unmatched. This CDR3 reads CASNQGADSPLHF. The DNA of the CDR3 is TGTGCCAGTAATCAGGGGGCGGATTCACCCCTCCACTTT.

CDR3 residues: CASRSLGLPHEKLFF. In DNA, the CDR3 is TGTGCCAGCAGGAGTTTGGGCCTACCACACGAAAAACTGTTTTTT. This sequence joins TRBV28 and TRBJ1-4; D call uncertain. V was trimmed by 6 bases and J by 8 bases, leaving 19 bases between them. Germline V lookup: CDR1 MDHEN, CDR2 SYDVKM. This CDR3 comprises 15 residues.

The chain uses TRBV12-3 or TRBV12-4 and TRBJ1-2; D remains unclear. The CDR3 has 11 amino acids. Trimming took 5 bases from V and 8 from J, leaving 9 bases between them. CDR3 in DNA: TGTGCCAGCAGTGCCGCGGGGGGCTACACCTTC. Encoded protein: CASSAAGGYTF.

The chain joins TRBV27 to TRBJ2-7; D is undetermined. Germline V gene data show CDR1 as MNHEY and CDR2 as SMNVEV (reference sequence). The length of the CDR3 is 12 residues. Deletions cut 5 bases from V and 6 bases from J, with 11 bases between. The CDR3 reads CASSRRPGEQYF. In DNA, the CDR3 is TGTGCCAGCAGTCGCCGCCCAGGCGAGCAGTACTTC.

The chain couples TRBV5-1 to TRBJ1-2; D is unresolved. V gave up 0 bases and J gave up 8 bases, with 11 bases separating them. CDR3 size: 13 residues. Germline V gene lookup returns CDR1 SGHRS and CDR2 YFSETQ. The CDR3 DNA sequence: TGCGCCAGCAGCTTGGAGGCCCTAGGCGGCTACACCTTC. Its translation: CASSLEALGGYTF.

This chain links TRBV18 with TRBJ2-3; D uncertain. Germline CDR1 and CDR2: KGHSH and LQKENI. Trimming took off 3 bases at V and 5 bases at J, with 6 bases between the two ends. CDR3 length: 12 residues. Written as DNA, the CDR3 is TGTGCCAGCTCACCTTCAGTAGATACGCAGTATTTT. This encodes CASSPSVDTQYF.

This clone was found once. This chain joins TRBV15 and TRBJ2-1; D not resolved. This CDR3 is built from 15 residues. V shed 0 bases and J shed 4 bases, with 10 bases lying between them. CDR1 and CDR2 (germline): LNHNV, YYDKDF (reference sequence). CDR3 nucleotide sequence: TGTGCCACCAGCAGAGATGCGGCTAGTTACAATGAGCAGTTCTTC. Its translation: CATSRDAASYNEQFF.

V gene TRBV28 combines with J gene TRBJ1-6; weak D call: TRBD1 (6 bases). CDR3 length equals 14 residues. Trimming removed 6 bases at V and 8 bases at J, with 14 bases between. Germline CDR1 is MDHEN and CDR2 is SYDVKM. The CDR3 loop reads CASSPGTGHSPLHF. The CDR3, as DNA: TGTGCCAGCAGCCCCGGTACAGGGCATTCACCCCTCCACTTT.

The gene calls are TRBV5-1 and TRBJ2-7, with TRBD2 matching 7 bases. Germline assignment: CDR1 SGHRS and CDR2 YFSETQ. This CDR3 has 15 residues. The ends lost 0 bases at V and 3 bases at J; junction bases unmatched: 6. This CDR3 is CASSLAGGSLYEQYF. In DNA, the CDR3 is TGCGCCAGCAGCTTGGCGGGCGGGAGTCTCTACGAGCAGTACTTC.

DNA of the CDR3: TGTGCCAGCAGCTCTAGGCAAGACCTCGAGCTGTTTTTT. It codes for CASSSRQDLELFF. The chain couples TRBV7-6 to TRBJ2-2; D is ambiguous. Germline values: CDR1 SGHVS, CDR2 FNYEAQ. The V gene lost 4 bases and the J gene lost 11 bases, with 14 bases spanning the gap. The CDR3 totals 13 residues.

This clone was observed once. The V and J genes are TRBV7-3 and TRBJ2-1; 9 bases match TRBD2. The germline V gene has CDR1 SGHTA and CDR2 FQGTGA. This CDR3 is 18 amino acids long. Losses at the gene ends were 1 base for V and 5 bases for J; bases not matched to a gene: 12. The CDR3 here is CASSLIPPSGNLNNEQFF. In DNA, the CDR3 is TGTGCCAGCAGCTTAATTCCTCCTAGCGGGAATCTTAACAATGAGCAGTTCTTC.

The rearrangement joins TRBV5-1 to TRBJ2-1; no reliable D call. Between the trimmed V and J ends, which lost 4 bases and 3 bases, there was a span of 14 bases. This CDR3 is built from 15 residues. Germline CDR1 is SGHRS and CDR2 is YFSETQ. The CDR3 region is CASSPLESLYNEQFF. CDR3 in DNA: TGCGCCAGCAGCCCGTTAGAAAGTCTCTACAATGAGCAGTTCTTC.

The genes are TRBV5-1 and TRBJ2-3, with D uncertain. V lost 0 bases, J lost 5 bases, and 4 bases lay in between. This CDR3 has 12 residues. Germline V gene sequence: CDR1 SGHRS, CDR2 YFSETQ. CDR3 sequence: CASSLVRDTQYF. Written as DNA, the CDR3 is TGCGCCAGCAGCTTGGTTAGAGATACGCAGTATTTT.